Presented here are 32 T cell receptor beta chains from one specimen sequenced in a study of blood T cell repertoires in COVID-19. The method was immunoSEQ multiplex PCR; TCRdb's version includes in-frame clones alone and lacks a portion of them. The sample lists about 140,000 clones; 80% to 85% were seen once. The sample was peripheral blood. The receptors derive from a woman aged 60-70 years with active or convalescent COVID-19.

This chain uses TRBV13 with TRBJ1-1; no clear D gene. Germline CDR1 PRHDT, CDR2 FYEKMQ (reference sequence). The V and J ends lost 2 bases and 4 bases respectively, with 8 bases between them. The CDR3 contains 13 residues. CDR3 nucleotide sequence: TGTGCCAGCAGCTTAATATCCAGCACTGAAGCTTTCTTT. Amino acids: CASSLISSTEAFF.

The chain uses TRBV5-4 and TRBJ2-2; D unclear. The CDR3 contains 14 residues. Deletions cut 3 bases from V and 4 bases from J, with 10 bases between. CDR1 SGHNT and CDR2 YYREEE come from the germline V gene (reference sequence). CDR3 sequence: CASSSGVFTGELFF. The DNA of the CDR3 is TGTGCCAGCAGCTCTGGAGTATTCACCGGGGAGCTGTTTTTT. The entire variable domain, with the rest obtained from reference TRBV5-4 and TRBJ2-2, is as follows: ETGVTQSPTHLIKTRGQQVTLRCSSQSGHNTVSWYQQALGQGPQFIFQYYREEENGRGNFPPRFSGLQFPNYSSELNVNALELDDSALYLCASSSGVFTGELFFGEGSRLTVL.

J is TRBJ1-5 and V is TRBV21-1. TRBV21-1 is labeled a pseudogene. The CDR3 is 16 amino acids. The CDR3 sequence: CASSKGEYFPGQPQHF. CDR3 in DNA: TGTGCCAGCAGCAAAGGGGAGTATTTCCCTGGTCAGCCCCAGCATTTT.

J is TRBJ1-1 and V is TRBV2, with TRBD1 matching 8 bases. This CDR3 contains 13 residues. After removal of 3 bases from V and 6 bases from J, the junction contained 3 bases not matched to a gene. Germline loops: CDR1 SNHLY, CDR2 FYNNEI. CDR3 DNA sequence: TGTGCCAGCAGTGATAGACAGGGGTCTGAAGCTTTCTTT. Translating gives CASSDRQGSEAFF.

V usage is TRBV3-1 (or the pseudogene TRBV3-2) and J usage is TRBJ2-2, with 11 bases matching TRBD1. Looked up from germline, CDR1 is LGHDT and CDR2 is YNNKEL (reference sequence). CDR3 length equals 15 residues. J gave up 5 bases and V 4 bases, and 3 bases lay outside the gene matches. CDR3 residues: CASSPRDRGTGELFF. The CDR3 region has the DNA TGTGCCAGCAGCCCCCGGGACAGGGGGACCGGGGAGCTGTTTTTT.

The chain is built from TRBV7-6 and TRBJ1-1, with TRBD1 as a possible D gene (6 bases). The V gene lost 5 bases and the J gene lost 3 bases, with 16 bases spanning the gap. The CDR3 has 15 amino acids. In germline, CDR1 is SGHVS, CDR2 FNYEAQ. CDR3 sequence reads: CASSPEGGADTEAFF. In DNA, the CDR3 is TGTGCCAGCAGCCCCGAGGGGGGGGCGGACACTGAAGCTTTCTTT.

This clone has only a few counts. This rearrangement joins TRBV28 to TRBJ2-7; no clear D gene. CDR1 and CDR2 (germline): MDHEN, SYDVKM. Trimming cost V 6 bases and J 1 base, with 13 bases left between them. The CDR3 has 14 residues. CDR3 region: CASSQVARSYEQYF. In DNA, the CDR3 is TGTGCCAGCAGCCAGGTGGCCAGATCCTACGAGCAGTACTTC. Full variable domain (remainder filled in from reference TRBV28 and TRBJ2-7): DVKVTQSSRYLVKRTGEKVFLECVQDMDHENMFWYRQDPGLGLRLIYFSYDVKMKEKGDIPEGYSVSREKKERFSLILESASTNQTSMYLCASSQVARSYEQYFGPGTRLTVT.

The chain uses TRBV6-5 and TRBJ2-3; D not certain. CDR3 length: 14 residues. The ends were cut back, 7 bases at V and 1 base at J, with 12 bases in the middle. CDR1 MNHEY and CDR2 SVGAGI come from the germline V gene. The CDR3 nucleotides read TGTGCCAGCATGGGTGTCAGCGGCACAGATACGCAGTATTTT. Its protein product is CASMGVSGTDTQYF.

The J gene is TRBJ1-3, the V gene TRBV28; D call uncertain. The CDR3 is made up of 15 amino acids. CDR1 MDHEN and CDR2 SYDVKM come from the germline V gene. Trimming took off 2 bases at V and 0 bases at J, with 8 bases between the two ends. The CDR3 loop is CASSLDTPSGNTIYF. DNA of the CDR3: TGTGCCAGCAGTTTAGACACTCCCTCTGGAAACACCATATATTTT.

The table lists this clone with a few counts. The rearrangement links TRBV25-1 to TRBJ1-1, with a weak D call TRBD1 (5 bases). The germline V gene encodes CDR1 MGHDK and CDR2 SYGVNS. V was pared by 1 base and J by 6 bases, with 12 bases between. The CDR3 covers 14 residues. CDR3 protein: CASSESYWGSEAFF. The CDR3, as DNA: TGTGCCAGCAGTGAATCGTACTGGGGCTCTGAAGCTTTCTTT.

The CDR3 here is CASSLLGDSYGYTF. CDR3 in DNA: TGTGCCAGCAGCTTATTAGGAGACTCCTATGGCTACACCTTC. The J gene is TRBJ1-2, the V gene TRBV7-2; D uncertain. Germline CDR1 and CDR2: SGHTA and FQGNSA. The V and J ends lost 2 bases and 4 bases respectively, with 11 bases between them. This CDR3 contains 14 residues.

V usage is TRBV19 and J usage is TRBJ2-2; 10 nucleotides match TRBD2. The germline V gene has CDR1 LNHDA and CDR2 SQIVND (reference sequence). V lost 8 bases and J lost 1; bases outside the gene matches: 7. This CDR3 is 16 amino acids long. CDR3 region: CASRPSGRRNTGELFF. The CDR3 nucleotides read TGTGCCAGTCGTCCTAGCGGGAGACGGAACACCGGGGAGCTGTTTTTT.

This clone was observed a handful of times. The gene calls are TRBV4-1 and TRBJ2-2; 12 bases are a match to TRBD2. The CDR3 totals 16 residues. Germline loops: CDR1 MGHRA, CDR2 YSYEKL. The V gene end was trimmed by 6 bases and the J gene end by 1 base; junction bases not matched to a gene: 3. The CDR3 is CASRLGLAGNTGELFF. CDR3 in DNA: TGCGCCAGCAGACTGGGACTAGCGGGGAACACCGGGGAGCTGTTTTTT.

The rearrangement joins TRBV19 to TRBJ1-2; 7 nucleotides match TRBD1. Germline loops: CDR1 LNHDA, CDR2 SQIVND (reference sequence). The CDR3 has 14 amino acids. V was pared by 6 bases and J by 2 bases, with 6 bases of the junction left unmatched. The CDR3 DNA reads TGTGCCAGTAGGAACAGGGGAACAAACTATGGCTACACCTTC. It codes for CASRNRGTNYGYTF.

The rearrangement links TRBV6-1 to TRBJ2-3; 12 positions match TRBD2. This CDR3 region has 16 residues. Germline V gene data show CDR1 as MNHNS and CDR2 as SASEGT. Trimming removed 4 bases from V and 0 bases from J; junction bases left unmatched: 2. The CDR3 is CASSVGLAGSTDTQYF. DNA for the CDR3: TGTGCCAGCAGTGTTGGACTAGCGGGGAGCACAGATACGCAGTATTTT.

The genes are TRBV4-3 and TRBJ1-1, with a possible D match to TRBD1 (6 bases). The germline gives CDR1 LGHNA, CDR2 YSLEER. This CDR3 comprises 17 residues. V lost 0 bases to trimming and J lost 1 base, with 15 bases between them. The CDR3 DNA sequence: TGCGCCAGCAGCCAAGATTGGGGGGGCGCCTGGAACACTGAAGCTTTCTTT. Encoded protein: CASSQDWGGAWNTEAFF.

CDR3 coding DNA: TGTGCCAGCAGCCTGTGGGAGTCTAGCACAGATACGCAGTATTTT. This gives the protein CASSLWESSTDTQYF. This rearrangement joins TRBV5-5 to TRBJ2-3; tentative D call: TRBD2 (5 bases). The germline gives CDR1 SGHKS, CDR2 YYEKEE (reference sequence). The CDR3 has 15 amino acids. The germline V and J ends were trimmed by 4 bases and 0 bases, with 12 bases remaining between them.

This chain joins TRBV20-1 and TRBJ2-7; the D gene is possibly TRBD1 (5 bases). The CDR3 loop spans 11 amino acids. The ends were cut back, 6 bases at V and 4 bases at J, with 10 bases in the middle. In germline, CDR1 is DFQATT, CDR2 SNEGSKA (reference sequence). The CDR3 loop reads CSAQTDYEQYF. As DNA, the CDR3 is TGCAGTGCCCAGACAGATTACGAGCAGTACTTC.

Here the CDR3 reads CASSSDRGARNTIYF. The CDR3 region has the DNA TGTGCCAGCAGTTCAGACAGGGGAGCGAGAAACACCATATATTTT. The chain joins TRBV6-6 to TRBJ1-3, with 8 bases aligning to TRBD1. V lost 4 bases and J lost 5; bases outside the gene matches: 7. The CDR3 extends over 15 amino acids. Germline assignment: CDR1 MNHNY and CDR2 SVGAGI (reference sequence).

This CDR3 reads CASSTGQGSNQPQHF. CDR3 nucleotides: TGTGCCAGCAGCACCGGACAGGGGAGCAATCAGCCCCAGCATTTT. The chain joins TRBV9 to TRBJ1-5; 9 nucleotides agree with TRBD1. The CDR3 loop spans 15 amino acids. The V gene's germline CDR1 is SGDLS and CDR2 YYNGEE. V was pared by 4 bases and J by 1 base, with 3 bases of the junction left unmatched.

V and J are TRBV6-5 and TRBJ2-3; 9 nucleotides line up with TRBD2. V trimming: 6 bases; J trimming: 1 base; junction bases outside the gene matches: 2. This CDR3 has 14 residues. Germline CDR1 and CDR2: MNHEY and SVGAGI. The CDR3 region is CASRPSGGTDTQYF. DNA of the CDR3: TGTGCCAGCAGACCTAGCGGGGGCACAGATACGCAGTATTTT.

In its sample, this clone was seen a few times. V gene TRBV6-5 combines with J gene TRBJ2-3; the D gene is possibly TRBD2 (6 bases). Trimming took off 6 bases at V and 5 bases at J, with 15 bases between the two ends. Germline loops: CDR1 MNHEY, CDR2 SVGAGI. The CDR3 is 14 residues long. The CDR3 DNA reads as TGTGCCAGCAGAAGGGCGGGGAGAGGAGATACGCAGTATTTT. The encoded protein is CASRRAGRGDTQYF.

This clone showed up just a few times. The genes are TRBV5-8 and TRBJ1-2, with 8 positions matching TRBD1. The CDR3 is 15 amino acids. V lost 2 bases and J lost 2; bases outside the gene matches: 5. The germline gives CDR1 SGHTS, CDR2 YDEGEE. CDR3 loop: CASSLMTGANYGYTF. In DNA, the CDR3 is TGTGCCAGCAGCTTAATGACAGGGGCCAACTATGGCTACACCTTC.

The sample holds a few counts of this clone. The CDR3 nucleotides read TGTGCCAGCAGCCTCGTGACGGGAGATTGGGAGACCCAGTACTTC. Protein: CASSLVTGDWETQYF. The chain links TRBV7-8 to TRBJ2-5; D is perhaps TRBD2 (6 bases). Per germline, CDR1 SGHVS and CDR2 FQNEAQ. V dropped 5 bases and J dropped 5 bases, with 18 bases sitting between them. The CDR3 has 15 residues.

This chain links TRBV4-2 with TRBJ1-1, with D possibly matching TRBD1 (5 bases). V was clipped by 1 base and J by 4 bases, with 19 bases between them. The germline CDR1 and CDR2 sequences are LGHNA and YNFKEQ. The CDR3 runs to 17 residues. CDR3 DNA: TGTGCCAGCAGCCAAGCCTTGGGGGTGGGGGGAGGCACTGAAGCTTTCTTT. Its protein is CASSQALGVGGGTEAFF.

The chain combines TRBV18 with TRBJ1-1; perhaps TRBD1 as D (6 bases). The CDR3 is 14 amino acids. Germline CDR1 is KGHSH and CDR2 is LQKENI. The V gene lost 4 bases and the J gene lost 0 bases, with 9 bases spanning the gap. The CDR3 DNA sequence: TGTGCCAGCTCACTAGGACAGATGAACACTGAAGCTTTCTTT. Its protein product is CASSLGQMNTEAFF. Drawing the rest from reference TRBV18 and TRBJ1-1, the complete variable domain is NAGVMQNPRHLVRRRGQEARLRCSPMKGHSHVYWYRQLPEEGLKFMVYLQKENIIDESGMPKERFSAEFPKEGPSILRIQQVVRGDSAAYFCASSLGQMNTEAFFGQGTRLTVV.

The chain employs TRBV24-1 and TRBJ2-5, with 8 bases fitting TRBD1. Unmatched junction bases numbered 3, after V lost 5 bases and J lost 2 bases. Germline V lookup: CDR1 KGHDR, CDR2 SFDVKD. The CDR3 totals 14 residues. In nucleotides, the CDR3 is TGTGCCACCAGTGGCAGGGGGCTACAAGAGACCCAGTACTTC. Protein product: CATSGRGLQETQYF.

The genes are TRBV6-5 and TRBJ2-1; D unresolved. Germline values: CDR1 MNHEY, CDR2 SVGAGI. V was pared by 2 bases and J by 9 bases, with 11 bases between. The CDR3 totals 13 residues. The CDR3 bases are TGTGCCAGCAGTTACGGAGTTAGTAGTGAGCAGTTCTTC. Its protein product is CASSYGVSSEQFF.

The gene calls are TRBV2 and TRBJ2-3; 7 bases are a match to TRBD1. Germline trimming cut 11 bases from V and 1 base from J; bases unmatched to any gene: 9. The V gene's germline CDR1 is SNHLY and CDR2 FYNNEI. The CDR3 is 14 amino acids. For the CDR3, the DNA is TGTGCCGGGGTACCAGGGGGAGGCACAGATACGCAGTATTTT. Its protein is CAGVPGGGTDTQYF.

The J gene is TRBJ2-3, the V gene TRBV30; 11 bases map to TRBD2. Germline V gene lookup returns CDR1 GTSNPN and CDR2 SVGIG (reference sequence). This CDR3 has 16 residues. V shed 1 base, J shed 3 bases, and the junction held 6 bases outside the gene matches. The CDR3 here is CAWSGGWTSGTDTQYF. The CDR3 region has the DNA TGTGCCTGGAGTGGAGGTTGGACTAGCGGGACAGATACGCAGTATTTT.

CDR3 DNA: TGTGCCAGCAGCTCGAGGGGGGGCGAGCAGTACTTC. Protein product: CASSSRGGEQYF. The chain employs TRBV7-2 and TRBJ2-7; the D gene is possibly TRBD2 (7 bases). The CDR3 has 12 amino acids. Per germline, CDR1 SGHTA and CDR2 FQGNSA. V lost 4 bases and J lost 6, with 10 bases in between.

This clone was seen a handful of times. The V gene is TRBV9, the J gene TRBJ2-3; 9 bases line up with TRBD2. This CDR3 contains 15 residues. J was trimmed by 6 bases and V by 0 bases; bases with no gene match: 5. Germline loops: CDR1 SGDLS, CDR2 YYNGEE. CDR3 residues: CASSVVPSGKDTQYF. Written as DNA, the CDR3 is TGTGCCAGCAGCGTAGTTCCTAGCGGGAAGGATACGCAGTATTTT.